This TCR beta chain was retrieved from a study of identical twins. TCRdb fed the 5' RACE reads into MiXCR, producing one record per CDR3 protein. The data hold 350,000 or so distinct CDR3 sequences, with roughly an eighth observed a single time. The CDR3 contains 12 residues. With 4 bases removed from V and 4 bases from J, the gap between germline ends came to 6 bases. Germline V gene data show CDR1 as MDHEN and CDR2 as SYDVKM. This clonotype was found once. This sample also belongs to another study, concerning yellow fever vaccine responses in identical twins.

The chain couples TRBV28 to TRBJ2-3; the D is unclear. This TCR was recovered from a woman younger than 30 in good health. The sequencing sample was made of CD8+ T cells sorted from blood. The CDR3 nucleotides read TGTGCCAGCAGTTGGTCGGCAGATACGCAGTATTTT. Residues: CASSWSADTQYF.